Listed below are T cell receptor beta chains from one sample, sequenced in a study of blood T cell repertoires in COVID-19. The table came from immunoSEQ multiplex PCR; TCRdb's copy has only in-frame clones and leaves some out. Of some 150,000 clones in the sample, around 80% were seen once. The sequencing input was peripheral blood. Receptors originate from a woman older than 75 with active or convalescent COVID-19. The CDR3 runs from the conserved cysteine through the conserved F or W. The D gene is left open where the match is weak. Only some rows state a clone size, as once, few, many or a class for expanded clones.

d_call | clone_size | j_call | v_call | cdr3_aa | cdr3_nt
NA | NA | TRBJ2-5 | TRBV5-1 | CASSPPGETQYF | TGCGCCAGCAGCCCCCCAGGGGAGACCCAGTACTTC
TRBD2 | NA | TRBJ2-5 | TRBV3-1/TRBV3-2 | CASSPSGGPYGQGTQYF | TGTGCCAGCAGCCCTAGCGGGGGGCCTTATGGGCAAGGGACCCAGTACTTC
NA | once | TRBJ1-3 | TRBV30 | CAWGASAGNTIYF | TGTGCCTGGGGGGCCTCCGCCGGAAACACCATATATTTT
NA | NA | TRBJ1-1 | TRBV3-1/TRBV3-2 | CASSPGRNTEAFF | TGTGCCAGCAGCCCCGGTAGGAACACTGAAGCTTTCTTT
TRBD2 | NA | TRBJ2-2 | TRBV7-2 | CASSSTSGYTGELFF | TGTGCCAGCAGCTCGACTAGCGGATACACCGGGGAGCTGTTTTTT
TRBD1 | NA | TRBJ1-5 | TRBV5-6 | CASSLGTGEGQPQHF | TGTGCCAGCAGCTTGGGGACAGGGGAGGGTCAGCCCCAGCATTTT
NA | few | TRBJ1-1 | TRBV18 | CASSKQDMNTEAFF | TGTGCCAGCTCAAAACAGGACATGAACACTGAAGCTTTCTTT
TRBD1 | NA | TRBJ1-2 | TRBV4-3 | CASSQRDRGYGYTF | TGCGCCAGCAGCCAGAGGGACAGGGGTTACGGCTACACCTTC
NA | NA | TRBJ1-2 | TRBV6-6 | CASSYSTTPSGYTF | TGTGCCAGCAGTTACTCGACTACTCCTTCTGGCTACACCTTC
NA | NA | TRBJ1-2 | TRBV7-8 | CASSLVGARPGGYTF | TGTGCCAGCAGCTTAGTGGGGGCACGCCCCGGGGGCTACACCTTC
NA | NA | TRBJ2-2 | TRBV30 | CAWSVRRGIGELFF | TGTGCCTGGAGTGTACGTAGGGGAATCGGGGAGCTGTTTTTT
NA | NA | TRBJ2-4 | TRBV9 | CASSPVGTAKNIQYF | TGTGCCAGCAGCCCCGTGGGCACAGCCAAAAACATTCAGTACTTC
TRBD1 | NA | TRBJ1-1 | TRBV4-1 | CASSQDRGQYTEAFF | TGCGCCAGCAGCCAAGATAGGGGACAGTACACTGAAGCTTTCTTT
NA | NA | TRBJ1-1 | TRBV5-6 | CASSLADLLKTEAFF | TGTGCCAGCAGCTTGGCCGATCTACTAAAGACTGAAGCTTTCTTT
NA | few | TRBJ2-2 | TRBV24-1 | CATRDLPRRRLLGGTGELFF | TGTGCCACCAGGGACCTTCCGAGACGCCGTCTGCTTGGAGGTACCGGGGAGCTGTTTTTT
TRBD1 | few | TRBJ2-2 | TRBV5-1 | CASSYWDRGTGELFF | TGCGCCAGCAGCTACTGGGACAGGGGCACCGGGGAGCTGTTTTTT
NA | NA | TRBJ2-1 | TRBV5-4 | CASSPPGIAGEQFF | TGTGCCAGCAGCCCGCCGGGGATTGCGGGTGAGCAGTTCTTC
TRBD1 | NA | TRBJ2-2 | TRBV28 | CASSFNPGTGVNTGELFF | TGTGCCAGCAGTTTTAATCCCGGGACAGGGGTCAACACCGGGGAGCTGTTTTTT
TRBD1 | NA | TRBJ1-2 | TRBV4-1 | CASRRTTGGGQDYGYTF | TGCGCCAGCAGAAGGACTACAGGGGGTGGCCAGGACTATGGCTACACCTTC
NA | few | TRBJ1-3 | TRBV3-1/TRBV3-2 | CASSQAAAHSGNTIYF | TGTGCCAGCAGCCAAGCCGCCGCGCACTCTGGAAACACCATATATTTT
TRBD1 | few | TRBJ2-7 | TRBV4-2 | CASTRDQQGYEQYF | TGTGCCAGCACCAGGGACCAACAGGGGTACGAGCAGTACTTC
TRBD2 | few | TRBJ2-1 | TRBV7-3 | CASSLSGTSRYNEQFF | TGTGCCAGCAGCTTATCCGGGACTAGTAGGTACAATGAGCAGTTCTTC
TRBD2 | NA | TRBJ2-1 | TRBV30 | CAWSIAGLYNEQFF | TGTGCCTGGAGCATAGCGGGGCTTTACAATGAGCAGTTCTTC
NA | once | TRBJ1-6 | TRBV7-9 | CASSPSLAYNSPLHF | TGTGCCAGCAGCCCATCGCTGGCTTATAATTCACCCCTCCACTTT
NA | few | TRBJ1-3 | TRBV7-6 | CASSLMGADGNTIYF | TGTGCCAGCAGCTTAATGGGGGCGGATGGAAACACCATATATTTT
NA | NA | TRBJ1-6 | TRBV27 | CASSLSQGIGSPLHF | TGTGCCAGCAGTTTATCGCAGGGAATAGGCTCACCCCTCCACTTT
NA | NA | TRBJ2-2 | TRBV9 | CASSVVQSNTGELFF | TGTGCCAGCAGCGTAGTACAATCGAACACCGGGGAGCTGTTTTTT
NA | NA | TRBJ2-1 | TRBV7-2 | CASSLTRSSYNEQFF | TGTGCCAGCAGCTTAACTAGAAGCTCCTACAATGAGCAGTTCTTC
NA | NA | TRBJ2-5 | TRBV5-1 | CASSPGQTVPETQYF | TGCGCCAGCAGCCCCGGTCAGACAGTACCCGAGACCCAGTACTTC
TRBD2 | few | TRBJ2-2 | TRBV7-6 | CASKASGGSNTGELFF | TGTGCCAGCAAGGCTAGCGGGGGATCGAACACCGGGGAGCTGTTTTTT